This TCR beta chain was obtained from a study of shared clonotypes between healthy human individuals. The CDR3 length is 12 residues. V lost 6 bases to trimming and J lost 4 bases, with 9 bases between them. The germline V gene encodes CDR1 MDHEN and CDR2 SYDVKM. Only a few counts were recorded for this clone. Data came from immunoSEQ multiplex PCR; TCRdb stores just in-frame clones and leaves some out. The sample carries some 470,000 clones, over 65% recorded once. The sequence derives from a woman between 40 and 55 years old in good health. Some clones in this sample may be carry-over from other donors' samples. The rearrangement joins TRBV28 to TRBJ1-2; D remains unclear. Sequenced input: PBMCs. The CDR3 DNA follows: TGTGCCAGCAGCGACCGCACCTATGGCTACACCTTC. Residues: CASSDRTYGYTF.